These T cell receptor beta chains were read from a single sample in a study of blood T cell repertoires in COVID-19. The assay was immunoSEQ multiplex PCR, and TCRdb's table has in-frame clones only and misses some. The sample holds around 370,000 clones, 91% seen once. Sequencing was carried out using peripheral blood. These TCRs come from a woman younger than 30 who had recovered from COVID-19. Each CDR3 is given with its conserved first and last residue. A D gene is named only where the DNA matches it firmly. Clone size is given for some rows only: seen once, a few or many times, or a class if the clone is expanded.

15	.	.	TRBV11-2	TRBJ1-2	CASSPRAGANYGYTF	TGTGCCAGCAGCCCTCGGGCGGGGGCGAACTATGGCTACACCTTC
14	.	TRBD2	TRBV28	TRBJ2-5	CASSPAGEKETQYF	TGTGCCAGCAGCCCAGCGGGAGAGAAAGAGACCCAGTACTTC
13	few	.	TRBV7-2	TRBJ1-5	CASGAGINQPQHF	TGTGCCAGCGGGGCAGGCATAAATCAGCCCCAGCATTTT
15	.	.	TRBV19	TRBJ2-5	CASNPGSVSKETQYF	TGTGCCAGTAATCCCGGGTCAGTCTCGAAAGAGACCCAGTACTTC
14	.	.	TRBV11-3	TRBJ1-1	CASSLEGRRTEAFF	TGTGCCAGCAGCTTAGAGGGTCGGAGAACTGAAGCTTTCTTT
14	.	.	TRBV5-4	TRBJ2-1	CASSLRGSYNEQFF	TGTGCCAGCAGCTTGAGGGGCTCCTACAATGAGCAGTTCTTC
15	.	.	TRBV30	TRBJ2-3	CAWSGDSKGTDTQYF	TGTGCCTGGAGTGGCGACTCTAAAGGCACAGATACGCAGTATTTT
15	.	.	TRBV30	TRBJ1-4	CAWRPHRNPIQKLFF	TGTGCCTGGAGACCACACAGGAACCCCATCCAAAAACTGTTTTTT
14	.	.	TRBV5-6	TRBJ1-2	CASSFLRVNYGYTF	TGTGCCAGCAGCTTTCTCAGGGTTAACTATGGCTACACCTTC
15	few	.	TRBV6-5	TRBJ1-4	CASSRSWGLGEKLFF	TGTGCCAGCAGTAGATCTTGGGGGCTCGGTGAAAAACTGTTTTTT
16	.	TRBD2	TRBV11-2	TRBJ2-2	CASSLVAGVGTGELFF	TGTGCCAGCAGCTTAGTTGCGGGAGTAGGCACCGGGGAGCTGTTTTTT
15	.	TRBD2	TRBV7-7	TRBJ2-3	CASSYGLAGADTQYF	TGTGCCAGCAGCTACGGACTAGCGGGAGCAGATACGCAGTATTTT
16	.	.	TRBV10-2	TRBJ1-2	CASSEIHEEPLYGYTF	TGCGCCAGCAGTGAGATACACGAGGAGCCCCTCTATGGCTACACCTTC
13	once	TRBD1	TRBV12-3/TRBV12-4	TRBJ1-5	CAIGTGGNQPQHF	TGTGCCATAGGGACAGGGGGCAATCAGCCCCAGCATTTT
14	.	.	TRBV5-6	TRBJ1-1	CASSASGPLLEAFF	TGTGCCAGCAGCGCCTCAGGCCCCCTCCTAGAAGCTTTCTTT
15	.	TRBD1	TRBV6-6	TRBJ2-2	CASKPGQVITGELFF	TGTGCCAGCAAACCGGGACAGGTGATCACCGGGGAGCTGTTTTTT
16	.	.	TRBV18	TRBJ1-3	CASSYEEETSGNTIYF	TGTGCCAGCTCCTATGAGGAGGAAACCTCTGGAAACACCATATATTTT
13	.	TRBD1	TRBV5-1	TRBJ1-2	CASSTDRGPGYTF	TGCGCCAGCAGCACGGACAGGGGGCCTGGCTACACCTTC
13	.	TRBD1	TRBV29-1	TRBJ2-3	CSVGTVAGDTQYF	TGCAGCGTCGGGACAGTAGCTGGAGATACGCAGTATTTT
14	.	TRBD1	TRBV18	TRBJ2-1	CASLRDRGLSEQFF	TGTGCCAGCTTACGGGACAGGGGGCTCAGTGAGCAGTTCTTC
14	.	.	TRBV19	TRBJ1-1	CASSIVASEGKAFF	TGTGCCAGTAGTATCGTCGCCAGTGAGGGAAAAGCTTTCTTT
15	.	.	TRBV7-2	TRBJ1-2	CASSLAPTGIYGYTF	TGTGCCAGCAGCTTAGCGCCGACAGGCATATATGGCTACACCTTC
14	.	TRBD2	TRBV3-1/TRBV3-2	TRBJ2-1	CASSRLAGDNEQFF	TGTGCCAGCAGCCGACTAGCGGGAGACAATGAGCAGTTCTTC
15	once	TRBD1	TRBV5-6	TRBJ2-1	CASSLGQGHYNEQFF	TGTGCCAGCAGCCTGGGACAGGGTCACTACAATGAGCAGTTCTTC
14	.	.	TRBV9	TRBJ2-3	CASSVVSSTDTQYF	TGTGCCAGCAGCGTGGTCAGTTCCACAGATACGCAGTATTTT
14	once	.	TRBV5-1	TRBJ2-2	CASSTTGNTGELFF	TGCGCCAGCTCAACCACAGGGAACACCGGGGAGCTGTTTTTT
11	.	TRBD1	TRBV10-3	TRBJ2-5	CASGGQETQYF	TGTGCCTCAGGGGGACAAGAGACCCAGTACTTC
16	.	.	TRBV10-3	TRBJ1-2	CAISESVPRSFNGYTF	TGTGCCATCAGTGAGTCGGTCCCGAGGTCGTTCAATGGCTACACCTTC
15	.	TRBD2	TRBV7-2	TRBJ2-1	CASSPGLAGAISQFF	TGTGCCAGCAGCCCCGGACTAGCTGGGGCGATCAGTCAGTTCTTC
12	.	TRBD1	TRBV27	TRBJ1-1	CASGGTGTEAFF	TGTGCCAGCGGCGGGACAGGCACTGAAGCTTTCTTT
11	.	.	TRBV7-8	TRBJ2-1	CVSSFGNEQFF	TGTGTCAGCAGCTTCGGCAATGAGCAGTTCTTC
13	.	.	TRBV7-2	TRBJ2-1	CASSFPLYNEQFF	TGTGCCAGCAGCTTCCCTCTCTACAATGAGCAGTTCTTC
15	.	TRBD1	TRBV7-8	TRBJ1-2	CASSRGGGQGSGYTF	TGTGCCAGCAGCCGGGGAGGGGGACAGGGGAGTGGCTACACCTTC
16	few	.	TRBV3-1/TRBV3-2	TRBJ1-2	CASSHKLWRDNYGYTF	TGTGCCAGCAGTCATAAGCTGTGGCGGGATAACTATGGCTACACCTTC
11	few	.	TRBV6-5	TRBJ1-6	CASSTQGPLHF	TGTGCCAGCAGTACTCAGGGTCCCCTCCACTTT
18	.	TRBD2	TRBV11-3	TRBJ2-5	CASSSLVTSGSYQETQYF	TGTGCCAGCAGCTCGCTAGTGACTAGCGGTAGCTACCAAGAGACCCAGTACTTC
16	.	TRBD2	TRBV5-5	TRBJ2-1	CASSSRGAGAYNEQFF	TGTGCCAGCAGCTCCCGGGGAGCGGGGGCTTACAATGAGCAGTTCTTC
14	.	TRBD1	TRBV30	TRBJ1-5	CAWNPGQGNQPQHF	TGTGCCTGGAATCCGGGACAGGGGAATCAGCCCCAGCATTTT
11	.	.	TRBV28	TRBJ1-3	CASSEGDTIYF	TGTGCCAGCAGCGAGGGGGACACCATATATTTT
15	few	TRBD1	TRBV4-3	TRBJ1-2	CASSHSGTGNYGYTF	TGCGCCAGCAGCCACTCCGGGACAGGGAACTATGGCTACACCTTC
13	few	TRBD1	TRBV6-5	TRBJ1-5	CASSSGTAGPQHF	TGTGCCAGCAGTTCCGGGACAGCGGGCCCCCAGCATTTT
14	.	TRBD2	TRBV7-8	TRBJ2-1	CASVTSGSKGEQFF	TGTGCCAGCGTCACTAGCGGGTCGAAGGGTGAGCAGTTCTTC
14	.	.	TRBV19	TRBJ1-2	CASSGERFWYGYTF	TGTGCCAGTAGTGGGGAGAGGTTCTGGTATGGCTACACCTTC
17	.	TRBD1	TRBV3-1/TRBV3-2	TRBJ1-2	CASSHPRPGTGIYGYTF	TGTGCCAGCAGCCACCCAAGACCCGGGACAGGGATATATGGCTACACCTTC
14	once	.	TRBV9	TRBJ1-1	CASSPWTENTEAFF	TGTGCCAGCAGCCCCTGGACAGAGAACACTGAAGCTTTCTTT
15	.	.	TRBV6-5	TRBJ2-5	CASSPVQGGQETQYF	TGTGCCAGCAGTCCGGTACAGGGTGGGCAAGAGACCCAGTACTTC
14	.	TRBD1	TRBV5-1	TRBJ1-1	CASRTGSSDTEAFF	TGCGCCAGCAGGACAGGGTCGTCGGACACTGAAGCTTTCTTT
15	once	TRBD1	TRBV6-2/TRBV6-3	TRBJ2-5	CASSYGRGRVETQYF	TGTGCCAGCAGTTACGGCAGGGGGCGCGTGGAGACCCAGTACTTC